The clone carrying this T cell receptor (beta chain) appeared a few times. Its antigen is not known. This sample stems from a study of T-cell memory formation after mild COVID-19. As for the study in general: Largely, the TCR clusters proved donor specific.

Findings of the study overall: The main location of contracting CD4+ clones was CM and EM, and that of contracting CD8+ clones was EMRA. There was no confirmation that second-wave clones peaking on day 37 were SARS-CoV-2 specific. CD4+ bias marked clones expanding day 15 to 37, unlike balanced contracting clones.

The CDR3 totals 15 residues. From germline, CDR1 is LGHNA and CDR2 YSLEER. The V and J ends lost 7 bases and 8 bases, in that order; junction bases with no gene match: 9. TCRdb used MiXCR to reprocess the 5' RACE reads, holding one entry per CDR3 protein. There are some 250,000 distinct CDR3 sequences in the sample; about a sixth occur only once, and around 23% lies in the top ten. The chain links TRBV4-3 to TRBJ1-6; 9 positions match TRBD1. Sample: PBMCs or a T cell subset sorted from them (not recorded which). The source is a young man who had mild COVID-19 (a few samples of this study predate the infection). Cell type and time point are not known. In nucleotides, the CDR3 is TGCGCCAGCAAGCTCGGGGGACAGGGCTATTCACCCCTCCACTTT. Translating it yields CASKLGGQGYSPLHF.